These T cell receptor beta chains were read from a single sample in a study of cytomegalovirus exposure and HLA in healthy donors. Assay: immunoSEQ multiplex PCR; the TCRdb copy retains only in-frame clones and omits some. The sample gives roughly 180,000 clones, about four fifths of which show up once; about 1.9% is in the top ten. The sample was PBMCs. The source is a woman aged 25 to 39 in good health and CMV-seronegative. Each CDR3 is given with its conserved first and last residue. A D gene is named only where the DNA matches it firmly. Clone size is given for some rows only: seen once, a few or many times, or a class if the clone is expanded.

CDR3aa: CASSQGSHRETQYF
CDR3nt: TGCGCCAGCAGCCAAGGGAGTCATCGAGAGACCCAGTACTTC
v_gene: TRBV4-1
d_gene: -
abundance: -
j_gene: TRBJ2-5

CDR3aa: CASSAGTASGNTIYF
CDR3nt: TGTGCCAGCAGCGCCGGGACAGCATCTGGAAACACCATATATTTT
v_gene: TRBV9
d_gene: TRBD1
abundance: -
j_gene: TRBJ1-3

CDR3aa: CATSRPPGGGRNEQYF
CDR3nt: TGTGCCACCAGCAGACCTCCGGGCGGGGGGCGTAACGAGCAGTACTTC
v_gene: TRBV15
d_gene: TRBD2
abundance: -
j_gene: TRBJ2-7

CDR3aa: CASRPGTSNEKLFF
CDR3nt: TGTGCCAGCAGGCCCGGGACATCTAATGAAAAACTGTTTTTT
v_gene: TRBV2
d_gene: -
abundance: -
j_gene: TRBJ1-4

CDR3aa: CASSLDQGDTQYF
CDR3nt: TGCGCCAGCAGCTTGGACCAGGGAGATACGCAGTATTTT
v_gene: TRBV5-1
d_gene: -
abundance: -
j_gene: TRBJ2-3

CDR3aa: CASSDSRQDEAFF
CDR3nt: TGTGCCAGCAGTGATAGCCGACAGGATGAAGCTTTCTTT
v_gene: TRBV6-5
d_gene: -
abundance: -
j_gene: TRBJ1-1

CDR3aa: CASSPPAKNTGELFF
CDR3nt: TGTGCCAGCAGCCCACCCGCTAAAAACACCGGGGAGCTGTTTTTT
v_gene: TRBV7-9
d_gene: -
abundance: -
j_gene: TRBJ2-2

CDR3aa: CAWGYREYNEQFF
CDR3nt: TGTGCCTGGGGATACAGGGAATACAATGAGCAGTTCTTC
v_gene: TRBV30
d_gene: -
abundance: -
j_gene: TRBJ2-1

CDR3aa: CASSRGSYEQYF
CDR3nt: TGTGCCAGCAGCCGGGGTTCCTACGAGCAGTACTTC
v_gene: TRBV5-4
d_gene: -
abundance: once
j_gene: TRBJ2-7

CDR3aa: CASSPPLNEKLFF
CDR3nt: TGTGCCAGCAGCCCCCCTTTGAATGAAAAACTGTTTTTT
v_gene: TRBV7-9
d_gene: -
abundance: -
j_gene: TRBJ1-4

CDR3aa: CASSVDGTGEEKLFF
CDR3nt: TGTGCCAGCAGCGTAGACGGGACAGGGGAAGAAAAACTGTTTTTT
v_gene: TRBV9
d_gene: TRBD1
abundance: once
j_gene: TRBJ1-4

CDR3aa: CASSPSRGRFNEKLFF
CDR3nt: TGTGCCAGCAGCCCCTCTCGAGGGCGGTTTAATGAAAAACTGTTTTTT
v_gene: TRBV7-2
d_gene: -
abundance: once
j_gene: TRBJ1-4

CDR3aa: CASSLVAPGAATGELFF
CDR3nt: TGTGCCAGCAGCTTAGTAGCACCTGGGGCCGCGACCGGGGAGCTGTTTTTT
v_gene: TRBV11-2
d_gene: -
abundance: few
j_gene: TRBJ2-2

CDR3aa: CASSESQAGGYTF
CDR3nt: TGCGCCAGCAGTGAGAGTCAGGCGGGTGGCTACACCTTC
v_gene: TRBV10-1
d_gene: -
abundance: -
j_gene: TRBJ1-2

CDR3aa: CASSLNIQVNTGELFF
CDR3nt: TGCGCCAGCAGCTTGAATATACAGGTGAACACCGGGGAGCTGTTTTTT
v_gene: TRBV5-1
d_gene: -
abundance: once
j_gene: TRBJ2-2

CDR3aa: CASSLQQVNTEAFF
CDR3nt: TGTGCCAGCAGCTTGCAACAGGTGAACACTGAAGCTTTCTTT
v_gene: TRBV5-6
d_gene: -
abundance: -
j_gene: TRBJ1-1

CDR3aa: CASSEVYNSEAFF
CDR3nt: TGTGCCAGCAGTGAAGTGTACAACAGCGAAGCTTTCTTT
v_gene: TRBV6-1
d_gene: -
abundance: -
j_gene: TRBJ1-1

CDR3aa: CAWTSGQGMAEAFF
CDR3nt: TGTGCCTGGACCTCGGGACAGGGGATGGCTGAAGCTTTCTTT
v_gene: TRBV30
d_gene: TRBD1
abundance: once
j_gene: TRBJ1-1

CDR3aa: CASSVGQKNTEAFF
CDR3nt: TGTGCCAGCAGCGTAGGACAGAAGAACACTGAAGCTTTCTTT
v_gene: TRBV9
d_gene: -
abundance: -
j_gene: TRBJ1-1

CDR3aa: CASSLVASQETQYF
CDR3nt: TGTGCCAGCTCCCTTGTGGCTAGTCAAGAGACCCAGTACTTC
v_gene: TRBV6-1
d_gene: -
abundance: -
j_gene: TRBJ2-5

CDR3aa: CASKWDRGGNQPQHF
CDR3nt: TGTGCCAGCAAGTGGGACAGGGGAGGAAATCAGCCCCAGCATTTT
v_gene: TRBV2
d_gene: TRBD1
abundance: -
j_gene: TRBJ1-5

CDR3aa: CASSRGGALTTDTQYF
CDR3nt: TGTGCCAGCAGTAGGGGTGGGGCCCTCACCACAGATACGCAGTATTTT
v_gene: TRBV27
d_gene: -
abundance: -
j_gene: TRBJ2-3

CDR3aa: CASSPNARETQYF
CDR3nt: TGTGCCAGCAGCCCTAATGCACGCGAGACCCAGTACTTC
v_gene: TRBV6-1
d_gene: -
abundance: -
j_gene: TRBJ2-5

CDR3aa: CASSPDFSVYTGELFF
CDR3nt: TGTGCCAGCAGCCCGGACTTTAGCGTTTACACCGGGGAGCTGTTTTTT
v_gene: TRBV6-6
d_gene: -
abundance: -
j_gene: TRBJ2-2

CDR3aa: CASSLYGSGYEQYF
CDR3nt: TGTGCCAGCAGTCTATATGGATCAGGCTACGAGCAGTACTTC
v_gene: TRBV2
d_gene: -
abundance: -
j_gene: TRBJ2-7

CDR3aa: CASSPGQAEQYF
CDR3nt: TGTGCCAGCAGTCCGGGACAGGCCGAACAGTACTTC
v_gene: TRBV6-5
d_gene: TRBD1
abundance: few
j_gene: TRBJ2-7

CDR3aa: CASSLETGSGELFF
CDR3nt: TGTGCCAGCAGCTTAGAAACGGGTAGCGGGGAGCTGTTTTTT
v_gene: TRBV7-2
d_gene: -
abundance: -
j_gene: TRBJ2-2

CDR3aa: CASSLGAEGPRSYEQYF
CDR3nt: TGTGCCAGCAGCTTAGGTGCCGAGGGTCCACGTAGCTACGAGCAGTACTTC
v_gene: TRBV7-9
d_gene: -
abundance: -
j_gene: TRBJ2-7

CDR3aa: CASSYQGQIQDTQYF
CDR3nt: TGTGCCAGCAGTTACCAGGGACAGATTCAAGATACGCAGTATTTT
v_gene: TRBV6-5
d_gene: TRBD1
abundance: -
j_gene: TRBJ2-3

CDR3aa: CATSRLPRVGGYTF
CDR3nt: TGTGCCACCAGCAGACTCCCCAGGGTGGGCGGCTACACCTTC
v_gene: TRBV15
d_gene: -
abundance: -
j_gene: TRBJ1-2

CDR3aa: CASSVPGQGAPYSNQPQHF
CDR3nt: TGTGCCAGCAGTGTGCCGGGACAGGGAGCCCCGTATAGCAATCAGCCCCAGCATTTT
v_gene: TRBV6-1
d_gene: TRBD1
abundance: -
j_gene: TRBJ1-5

CDR3aa: CASSRVSGGAANIQYF
CDR3nt: TGTGCCAGCAGTAGGGTTAGCGGGGGGGCCGCAAACATTCAGTACTTC
v_gene: TRBV9
d_gene: TRBD2
abundance: -
j_gene: TRBJ2-4

CDR3aa: CASSPPGFNNQPQHF
CDR3nt: TGTGCCAGCAGCCCACCAGGGTTTAACAATCAGCCCCAGCATTTT
v_gene: TRBV7-9
d_gene: -
abundance: once
j_gene: TRBJ1-5

CDR3aa: CASSRSRGNTEAFF
CDR3nt: TGTGCCAGCAGCCGCTCCCGGGGGAACACTGAAGCTTTCTTT
v_gene: TRBV6-5
d_gene: -
abundance: -
j_gene: TRBJ1-1

CDR3aa: CASSLVGTNYNEQFF
CDR3nt: TGTGCCAGCAGCTTAGTTGGGACTAACTACAATGAGCAGTTCTTC
v_gene: TRBV7-2
d_gene: TRBD2
abundance: -
j_gene: TRBJ2-1

CDR3aa: CASSTPLSGEQYF
CDR3nt: TGTGCCAGCAGCACACCCCTGTCGGGCGAGCAGTACTTC
v_gene: TRBV7-2
d_gene: -
abundance: -
j_gene: TRBJ2-7

CDR3aa: CATSRGHSNQPQHF
CDR3nt: TGTGCCACCTCGAGGGGGCATAGCAATCAGCCCCAGCATTTT
v_gene: TRBV2
d_gene: TRBD1
abundance: -
j_gene: TRBJ1-5

CDR3aa: CASSQPPDRVSGYTF
CDR3nt: TGCGCCAGCAGCCAACCTCCCGACAGGGTGAGCGGCTACACCTTC
v_gene: TRBV4-1
d_gene: TRBD1
abundance: -
j_gene: TRBJ1-2

CDR3aa: CASFPSGGGGETQYF
CDR3nt: TGTGCCAGCTTTCCTAGCGGGGGGGGTGGGGAGACCCAGTACTTC
v_gene: TRBV2
d_gene: TRBD2
abundance: -
j_gene: TRBJ2-5

CDR3aa: CASRNKGTGGRDEQYF
CDR3nt: TGTGCCAGTAGGAATAAAGGGACAGGGGGCCGGGACGAGCAGTACTTC
v_gene: TRBV19
d_gene: TRBD1
abundance: -
j_gene: TRBJ2-7

CDR3aa: CAWSLGSTRLETQYF
CDR3nt: TGTGCCTGGAGTTTAGGGAGCACCAGGTTAGAGACCCAGTACTTC
v_gene: TRBV30
d_gene: -
abundance: -
j_gene: TRBJ2-5

CDR3aa: CASSIVAGTSGGRETQYF
CDR3nt: TGTGCCAGTAGTATAGTCGCCGGGACTAGCGGAGGTCGGGAGACCCAGTACTTC
v_gene: TRBV19
d_gene: TRBD2
abundance: -
j_gene: TRBJ2-5

CDR3aa: CASSAIGDRGSGNTIYF
CDR3nt: TGTGCCAGCAGTGCTATCGGAGACAGGGGCTCTGGAAACACCATATATTTT
v_gene: TRBV6-1
d_gene: TRBD1
abundance: -
j_gene: TRBJ1-3

CDR3aa: CASSYVGGEQFF
CDR3nt: TGTGCCAGCAGTTATGTCGGGGGAGAGCAGTTCTTC
v_gene: TRBV6-5
d_gene: -
abundance: -
j_gene: TRBJ2-1

CDR3aa: CAIRPTSDYEQFF
CDR3nt: TGTGCCATCAGGCCAACTAGCGACTATGAGCAGTTCTTC
v_gene: TRBV10-3
d_gene: TRBD2
abundance: -
j_gene: TRBJ2-1

CDR3aa: CASSEGTGDGYTF
CDR3nt: TGTGCCAGCAGTGAGGGGACAGGGGATGGCTACACCTTC
v_gene: TRBV25-1
d_gene: TRBD1
abundance: once
j_gene: TRBJ1-2